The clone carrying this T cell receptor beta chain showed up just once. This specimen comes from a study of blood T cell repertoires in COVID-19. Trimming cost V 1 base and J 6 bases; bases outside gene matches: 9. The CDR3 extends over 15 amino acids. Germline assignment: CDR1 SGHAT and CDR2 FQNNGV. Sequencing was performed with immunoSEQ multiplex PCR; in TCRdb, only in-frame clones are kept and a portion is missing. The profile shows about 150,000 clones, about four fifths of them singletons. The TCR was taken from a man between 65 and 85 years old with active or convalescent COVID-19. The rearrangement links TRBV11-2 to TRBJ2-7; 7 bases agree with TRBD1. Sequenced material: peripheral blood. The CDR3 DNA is TGTGCCAGCAGCTTAGTTCGGACAGGTCGGGGCGAGCAGTACTTC. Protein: CASSLVRTGRGEQYF.